A selection of T cell receptor beta chains follows, all from one sample in a study of cytomegalovirus exposure and HLA in healthy donors. The table came from immunoSEQ multiplex PCR; TCRdb's copy has only in-frame clones and leaves some out. The repertoire has fewer than 150,000 clones, 60% to 85% of them found once; the top ten carry roughly 3.1%. The sample consisted of PBMCs. These TCRs come from a young man in good health and CMV-seronegative. Both conserved end residues are part of each CDR3. The order of the fields is V gene, clone size, D gene, J gene, CDR3 protein, CDR3 DNA. A D gene is named only where the DNA matches it firmly. Where a row states a size, it is once, few, many or the class of an expanded clone; other rows omit it.

TRBV7-2,.,.,TRBJ2-7,CASSLDGNYEQYF,TGTGCCAGCAGCTTGGACGGGAACTACGAGCAGTACTTC
TRBV7-2,.,.,TRBJ2-7,CASSLGGAKAYEQYF,TGTGCCAGCAGCTTAGGAGGCGCCAAGGCCTACGAGCAGTACTTC
TRBV5-1,few,TRBD1,TRBJ2-1,CASSLNPGQGHNEQFF,TGCGCCAGCAGCTTGAATCCGGGACAGGGCCACAATGAGCAGTTCTTC
TRBV7-6,.,.,TRBJ1-1,CASSEQGSGTEAFF,TGTGCCAGCAGCGAACAGGGAAGTGGGACTGAAGCTTTCTTT
TRBV27,.,.,TRBJ2-3,CASSLSSYTDTQYF,TGTGCCAGCAGTTTATCGAGTTACACAGATACGCAGTATTTT
TRBV4-1,.,.,TRBJ2-3,CASSQVRAIDTQYF,TGCGCCAGCAGCCAGGTGCGCGCTATAGATACGCAGTATTTT
TRBV28,once,.,TRBJ2-2,CASSRGTDNTGELFF,TGTGCCAGCAGCCGGGGGACAGACAACACCGGGGAGCTGTTTTTT
TRBV29-1,.,.,TRBJ1-1,CSAMGQPNTEAFF,TGCAGCGCAATGGGACAACCGAACACTGAAGCTTTCTTT
TRBV27,once,TRBD2,TRBJ2-7,CASSSRGREPYEQYF,TGTGCCAGCAGTTCTAGAGGGCGGGAGCCCTACGAGCAGTACTTC
TRBV18,.,.,TRBJ2-2,CASSPIPGNTGELFF,TGTGCCAGCTCACCAATCCCGGGGAACACCGGGGAGCTGTTTTTT
TRBV7-3,.,.,TRBJ2-2,CASSLPGTGELFF,TGTGCCAGCAGCTTACCCGGGACCGGGGAGCTGTTTTTT
TRBV11-3,.,.,TRBJ2-2,CASSPTGTGELFF,TGTGCCAGCAGCCCGACAGGAACCGGGGAGCTGTTTTTT
TRBV5-1,.,.,TRBJ2-7,CASKLYTGSYEQYF,TGCGCCAGCAAATTATACACGGGCTCCTACGAGCAGTACTTC
TRBV19,.,.,TRBJ1-2,CASRMWSIKLNYGYTF,TGTGCCAGTAGGATGTGGAGTATAAAACTAAACTATGGCTACACCTTC
TRBV6-5,.,.,TRBJ1-1,CASSYRRGSDTEAFF,TGTGCCAGCAGTTACCGTAGGGGATCTGACACTGAAGCTTTCTTT
TRBV7-8,.,.,TRBJ1-1,CASSLVVEGDQNTEAFF,TGTGCCAGCAGCTTAGTTGTTGAGGGTGATCAGAACACTGAAGCTTTCTTT
TRBV4-1,.,TRBD2,TRBJ2-1,CASSPGLDYNEQFF,TGCGCCAGCAGCCCGGGACTAGACTACAATGAGCAGTTCTTC
TRBV7-6,few,.,TRBJ1-1,CASSLSGTEAFF,TGTGCCAGCAGCCTATCCGGGACAGAAGCTTTCTTT